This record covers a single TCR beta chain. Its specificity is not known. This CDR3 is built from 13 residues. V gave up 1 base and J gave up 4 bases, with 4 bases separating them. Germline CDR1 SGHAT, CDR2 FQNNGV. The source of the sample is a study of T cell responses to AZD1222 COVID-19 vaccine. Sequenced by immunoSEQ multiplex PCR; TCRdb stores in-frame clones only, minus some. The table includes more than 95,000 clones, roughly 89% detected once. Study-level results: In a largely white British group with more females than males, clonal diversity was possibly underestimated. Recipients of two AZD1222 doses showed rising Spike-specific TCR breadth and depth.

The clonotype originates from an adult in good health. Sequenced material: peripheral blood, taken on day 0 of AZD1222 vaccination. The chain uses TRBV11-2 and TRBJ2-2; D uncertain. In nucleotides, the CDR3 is TGTGCCAGCAGCTTAGCAGCCACCGGGGAGCTGTTTTTT. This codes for CASSLAATGELFF.